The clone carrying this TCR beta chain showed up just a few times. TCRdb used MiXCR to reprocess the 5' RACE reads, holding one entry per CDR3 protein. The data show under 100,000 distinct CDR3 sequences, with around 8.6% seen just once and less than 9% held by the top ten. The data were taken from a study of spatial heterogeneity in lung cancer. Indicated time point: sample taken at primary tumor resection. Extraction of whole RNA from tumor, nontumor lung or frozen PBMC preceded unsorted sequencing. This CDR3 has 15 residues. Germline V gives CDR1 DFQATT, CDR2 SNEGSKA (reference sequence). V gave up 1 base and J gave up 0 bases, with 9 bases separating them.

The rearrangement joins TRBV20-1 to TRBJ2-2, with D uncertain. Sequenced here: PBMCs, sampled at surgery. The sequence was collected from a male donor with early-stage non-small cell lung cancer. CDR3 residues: CSARGASANTGELFF. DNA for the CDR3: TGCAGTGCTAGAGGGGCAAGTGCGAACACCGGGGAGCTGTTTTTT.